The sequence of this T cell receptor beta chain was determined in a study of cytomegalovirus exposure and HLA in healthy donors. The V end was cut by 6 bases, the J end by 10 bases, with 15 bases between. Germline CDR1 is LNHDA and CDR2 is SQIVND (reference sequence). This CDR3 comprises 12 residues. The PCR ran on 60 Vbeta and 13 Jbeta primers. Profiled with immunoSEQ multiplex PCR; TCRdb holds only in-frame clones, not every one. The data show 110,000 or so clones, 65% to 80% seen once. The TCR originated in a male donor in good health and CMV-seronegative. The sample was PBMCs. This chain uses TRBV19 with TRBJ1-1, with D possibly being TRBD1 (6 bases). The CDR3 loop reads CASSLPGTRAFF. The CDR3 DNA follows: TGTGCCAGTAGCCTACCCGGGACACGAGCTTTCTTT.